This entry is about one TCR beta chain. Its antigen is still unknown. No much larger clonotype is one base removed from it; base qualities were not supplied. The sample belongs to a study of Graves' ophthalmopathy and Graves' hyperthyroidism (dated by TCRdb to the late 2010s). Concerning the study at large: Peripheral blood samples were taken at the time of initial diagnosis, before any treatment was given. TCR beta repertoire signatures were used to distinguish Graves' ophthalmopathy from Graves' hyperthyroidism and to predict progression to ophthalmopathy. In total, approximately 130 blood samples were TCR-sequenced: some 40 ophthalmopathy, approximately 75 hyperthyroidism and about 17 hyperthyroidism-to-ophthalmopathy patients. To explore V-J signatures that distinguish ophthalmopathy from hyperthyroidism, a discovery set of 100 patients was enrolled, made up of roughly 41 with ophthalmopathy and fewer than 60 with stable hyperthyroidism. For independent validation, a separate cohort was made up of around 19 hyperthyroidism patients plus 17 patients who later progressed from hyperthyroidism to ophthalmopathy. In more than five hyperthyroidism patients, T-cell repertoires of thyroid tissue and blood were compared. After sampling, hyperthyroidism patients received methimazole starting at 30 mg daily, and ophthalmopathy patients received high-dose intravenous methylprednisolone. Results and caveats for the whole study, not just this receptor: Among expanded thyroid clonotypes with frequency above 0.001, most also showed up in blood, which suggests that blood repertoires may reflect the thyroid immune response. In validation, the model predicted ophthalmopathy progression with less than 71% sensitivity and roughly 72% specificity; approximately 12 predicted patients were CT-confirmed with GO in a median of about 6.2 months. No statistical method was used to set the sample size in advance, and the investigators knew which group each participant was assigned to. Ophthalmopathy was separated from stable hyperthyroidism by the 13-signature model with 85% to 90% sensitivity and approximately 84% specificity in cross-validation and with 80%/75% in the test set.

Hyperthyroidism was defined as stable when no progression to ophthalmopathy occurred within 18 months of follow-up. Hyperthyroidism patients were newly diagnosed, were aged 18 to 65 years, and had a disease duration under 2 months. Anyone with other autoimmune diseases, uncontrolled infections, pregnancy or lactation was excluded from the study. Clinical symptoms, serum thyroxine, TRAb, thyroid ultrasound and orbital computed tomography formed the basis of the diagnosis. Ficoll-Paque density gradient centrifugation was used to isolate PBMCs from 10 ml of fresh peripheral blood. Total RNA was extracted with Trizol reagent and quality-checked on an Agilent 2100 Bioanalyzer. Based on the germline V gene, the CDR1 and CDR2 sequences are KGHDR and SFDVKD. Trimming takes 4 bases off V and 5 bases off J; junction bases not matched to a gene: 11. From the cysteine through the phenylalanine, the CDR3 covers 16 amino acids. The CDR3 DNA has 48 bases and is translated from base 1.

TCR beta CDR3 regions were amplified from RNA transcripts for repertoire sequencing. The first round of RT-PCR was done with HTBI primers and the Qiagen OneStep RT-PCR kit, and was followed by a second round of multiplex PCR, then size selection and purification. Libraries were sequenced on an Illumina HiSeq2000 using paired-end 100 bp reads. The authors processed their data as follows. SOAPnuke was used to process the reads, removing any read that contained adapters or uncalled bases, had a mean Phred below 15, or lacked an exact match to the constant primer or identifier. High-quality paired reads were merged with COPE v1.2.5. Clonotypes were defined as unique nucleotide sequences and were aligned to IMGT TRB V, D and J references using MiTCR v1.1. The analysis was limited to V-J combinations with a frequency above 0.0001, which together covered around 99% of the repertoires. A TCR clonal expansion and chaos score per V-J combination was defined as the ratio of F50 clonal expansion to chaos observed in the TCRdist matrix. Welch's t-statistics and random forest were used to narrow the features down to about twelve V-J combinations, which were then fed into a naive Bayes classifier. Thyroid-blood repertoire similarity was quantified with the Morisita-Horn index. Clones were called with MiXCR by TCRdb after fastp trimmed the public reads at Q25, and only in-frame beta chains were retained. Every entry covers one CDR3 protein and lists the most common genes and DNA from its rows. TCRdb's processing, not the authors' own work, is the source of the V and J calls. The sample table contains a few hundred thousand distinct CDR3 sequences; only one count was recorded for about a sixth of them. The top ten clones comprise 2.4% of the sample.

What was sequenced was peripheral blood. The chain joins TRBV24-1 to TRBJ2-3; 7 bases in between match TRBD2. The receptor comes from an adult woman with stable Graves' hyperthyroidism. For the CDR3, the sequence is CATSDPGREEVDTQYF. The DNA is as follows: TGTGCCACCAGTGACCCTGGCCGGGAGGAGGTAGATACGCAGTATTTT.